These 24 T cell receptor beta chains originate from one sample sequenced in a study of shared clonotypes between healthy human individuals. Selected positively for CCR7 and CD45RO-negative, naive CD8 cells excluded terminally differentiated effector memory CD45RA+ cells. Sequencing was performed with immunoSEQ multiplex PCR; in TCRdb, only in-frame clones are kept and a portion is missing. The sample includes around 2,100,000 clones, about 95% of them seen just once. The specimen sequenced was naive CD8+ T cells sorted from blood. Receptor source: a man aged 18 to 29 in good health.

The chain recombines TRBV4-1 with TRBJ2-7; 7 positions match TRBD2. From germline, CDR1 is MGHRA and CDR2 YSYEKL. The length of the CDR3 is 15 residues. V was clipped by 1 base and J by 2 bases; unmatched bases: 5. The CDR3 sequence: CASSQVSLAAYEQYF. The CDR3 DNA follows: TGCGCCAGCAGCCAAGTGTCCCTAGCGGCCTACGAGCAGTACTTC.

This rearrangement joins TRBV5-3 to TRBJ2-6, with D unclear. TRBV5-3 is an ORF; its function is uncertain. The CDR3 spans 16 residues. Trimming left V 0 bases short and J 5 bases short, with 12 bases between. CDR3 loop: CARSLAVGTRANVLTF. The CDR3 DNA follows: TGTGCCAGAAGCTTGGCCGTCGGCACGAGGGCCAACGTCCTGACTTTC.

As for this clone: This same CDR3 is encoded by further DNA sequences in the sample. The chain links TRBV27 to TRBJ2-1; D may be TRBD1 or TRBD2 (5 bases each). Germline assignment: CDR1 MNHEY and CDR2 SMNVEV (reference sequence). Trimming shortened V by 4 bases and J by 0 bases, and 7 bases separated the two germline ends. CDR3 length: 14 residues. This chain's CDR3 is CASSWGSSYNEQFF. The DNA of the CDR3 is TGTGCCAGCAGTTGGGGGTCCTCCTACAATGAGCAGTTCTTC.

This chain uses TRBV27 with TRBJ2-7; D may be TRBD1 (6 bases). V lost 2 bases and J 5 bases, leaving 10 bases between the germline ends. The CDR3 is made up of 13 amino acids. CDR1 MNHEY and CDR2 SMNVEV come from the germline V gene (reference sequence). The CDR3 nucleotides are TGTGCCAGCAGTTTAGGGACACTTAACGAGCAGTACTTC. Protein sequence: CASSLGTLNEQYF.

J is TRBJ1-1 and V is TRBV18; D gene uncertain. Germline V gene lookup returns CDR1 KGHSH and CDR2 LQKENI. V gave up 0 bases and J gave up 0 bases, with 5 bases separating them. CDR3 length: 14 residues. The CDR3 loop reads CASSPPAVNTEAFF. CDR3 coding DNA: TGTGCCAGCTCACCACCAGCGGTGAACACTGAAGCTTTCTTT.

The J gene is TRBJ1-6, the V gene TRBV7-9, with 7 nucleotides matching TRBD1. The V and J ends lost 6 bases and 7 bases, in that order; junction bases with no gene match: 6. The CDR3 covers 14 residues. Germline CDR1 reads SEHNR; CDR2 reads FQNEAQ (reference sequence). CDR3 bases: TGTGCCAGCAGAACGGGACAGCCAAATTCACCCCTCCACTTT. It yields the protein CASRTGQPNSPLHF.

Written as DNA, the CDR3 is TGTGCCAGCAGGGAGGGGACCTCCTACAATGAGCAGTTCTTC. Residues: CASREGTSYNEQFF. The chain has TRBV6-1 and TRBJ2-1, with D tentatively TRBD2 (6 bases). This CDR3 has 14 amino acids. Trimming removed 6 bases at V and 0 bases at J, with 9 bases between. Germline loops: CDR1 MNHNS, CDR2 SASEGT.

The chain uses TRBV27 and TRBJ2-5; 10 bases map to TRBD2. V lost 6 bases to trimming and J lost 5 bases; unmatched junction nucleotides: 15. Germline lookup yields CDR1 MNHEY and CDR2 SMNVEV (reference sequence). This CDR3 is built from 17 residues. The CDR3 loop is CASRFTASGSLRETQYF. CDR3 coding DNA: TGTGCCAGCAGATTCACGGCTAGCGGGAGTCTGCGGGAGACCCAGTACTTC.

The CDR3 loop is CASSFGTLGSPLHF. The DNA of the CDR3 is TGTGCCAGCAGCTTCGGGACCTTAGGTTCACCCCTCCACTTT. The chain recombines TRBV7-3 with TRBJ1-6; D possibly corresponds to TRBD1 (5 bases). Germline values: CDR1 SGHTA, CDR2 FQGTGA. V lost 3 bases and J lost 9, with 12 bases in between. The CDR3 loop spans 14 amino acids.

The CDR3: CSVGEGSDTQYF. Here the CDR3 DNA reads TGCAGCGTTGGGGAAGGCTCCGATACGCAGTATTTT. This chain uses TRBV29-1 with TRBJ2-3; D gene unclear. V lost 4 bases, J lost 6 bases, and 11 bases lay in between. Germline V lookup: CDR1 SQVTM, CDR2 ANQGSEA. The CDR3 spans 12 residues.

The genes are TRBV10-1 and TRBJ2-7; 10 nucleotides agree with TRBD1. V was pared by 4 bases and J by 6 bases, with 6 bases of the junction left unmatched. This CDR3 has 14 residues. Germline CDR1 WNHNN, CDR2 SYGVQD (reference sequence). The CDR3 DNA is TGCGCCAGCAGTGGCGGGACAGGGGCTTCCGAGCAGTACTTC. Protein: CASSGGTGASEQYF.

This clone was detected once. The rearrangement uses TRBV7-6 and TRBJ2-5; tentatively, D is TRBD2 (6 bases). The CDR3 runs 14 residues. Trimming took off 5 bases at V and 5 bases at J, with 15 bases between the two ends. Germline assignment: CDR1 SGHVS and CDR2 FNYEAQ. CDR3 nucleotide sequence: TGTGCCAGCAGCCCCCTCGTCGGGGGTGAGACCCAGTACTTC. Translation gives CASSPLVGGETQYF. Full variable domain (rest looked up from reference TRBV7-6 and TRBJ2-5): GAGVSQSPRYKVTKRGQDVALRCDPISGHVSLYWYRQALGQGPEFLTYFNYEAQQDKSGLPNDRFSAERPEGSISTLTIQRTEQRDSAMYRCASSPLVGGETQYFGPGTRLLVL.

The chain has TRBV6-5 and TRBJ2-7; TRBD2 agrees at 9 bases. Germline lookup yields CDR1 MNHEY and CDR2 SVGAGI. This CDR3 contains 15 residues. Trimming removed 0 bases from V and 4 bases from J; junction bases left unmatched: 4. CDR3 bases: TGTGCCAGCAGTTACTCGGGACTAGCACCTTACGAGCAGTACTTC. Amino acids: CASSYSGLAPYEQYF.

The V gene is TRBV29-1, the J gene TRBJ2-7, with 10 bases aligning to TRBD2. V lost 1 base and J lost 0; bases outside the gene matches: 12. Germline V gives CDR1 SQVTM, CDR2 ANQGSEA. CDR3 length: 18 residues. CDR3 region: CSVEGPLAGNRLSYEQYF. The CDR3 DNA follows: TGCAGCGTTGAAGGCCCACTAGCGGGGAACCGACTCTCCTACGAGCAGTACTTC.

CDR3 sequence: CASSLSMASQPQHF. For the CDR3, the DNA is TGTGCCAGCAGTTTATCTATGGCAAGTCAGCCCCAGCATTTT. This sequence joins TRBV27 and TRBJ1-5; D uncertain. The CDR3 is 14 residues long. Germline V gives CDR1 MNHEY, CDR2 SMNVEV (reference sequence). Trimming removed 0 bases at V and 6 bases at J, with 9 bases between.

This sequence joins TRBV5-6 and TRBJ2-7; TRBD2 matches 12 bases. Germline lookup yields CDR1 SGHDT and CDR2 YYEEEE. The CDR3 runs to 18 residues. V was clipped by 3 bases and J by 7 bases; unmatched bases: 17. The CDR3 DNA is TGTGCCAGCAGCTCTGAGCGGAGACTAGCGGGGGCCCCAGAGGAGCAGTACTTC. Its protein product is CASSSERRLAGAPEEQYF.

The count of this clone is one. V and J are TRBV29-1 and TRBJ1-2, with 8 bases lining up with TRBD1. Looked up from germline, CDR1 is SQVTM and CDR2 is ANQGSEA. V lost 1 base, J lost 0 bases, and 13 bases stayed unmatched. The CDR3 is 18 residues long. The CDR3 spells CSVEGIWDRFSTNYGYTF. The CDR3 DNA follows: TGCAGCGTTGAAGGGATATGGGACAGGTTTTCCACTAACTATGGCTACACCTTC.

CDR3: CASSLLAGESYEQYF. For the CDR3, the DNA is TGTGCCAGCAGCCTACTAGCGGGGGAGTCCTACGAGCAGTACTTC. The chain employs TRBV5-6 and TRBJ2-7, with 11 bases identical to TRBD2. V was clipped by 4 bases and J by 1 base; unmatched bases: 4. Germline lookup yields CDR1 SGHDT and CDR2 YYEEEE. The CDR3 covers 15 residues.

CDR3 DNA: TGTGCCAGCAGTTGGGGTGGAAACGAGCAGTACTTC. It specifies CASSWGGNEQYF. The V and J genes are TRBV28 and TRBJ2-7; D not certain. V lost 4 bases and J 5 bases, leaving 9 bases between the germline ends. Germline V gene lookup returns CDR1 MDHEN and CDR2 SYDVKM. The CDR3 sequence is 12 residues long.

The chain couples TRBV13 to TRBJ2-7; D not resolved. Germline CDR1 and CDR2: PRHDT and FYEKMQ (reference sequence). V lost 5 bases and J lost 2, with 13 bases in between. This CDR3 has 14 residues. CDR3 nucleotide sequence: TGTGCCAGCAGCCCACCCGAGGTACCCTACGAGCAGTACTTC. Translated, it gives CASSPPEVPYEQYF.

The rearrangement uses TRBV4-3 and TRBJ2-7, with D uncertain. The germline V gene encodes CDR1 LGHNA and CDR2 YSLEER. Trimming pared 0 bases from V and 7 bases from J, leaving 16 bases between. The CDR3 covers 15 residues. The CDR3 loop reads CASSQDLGKWGEQYF. Written as DNA, the CDR3 is TGCGCCAGCAGCCAAGATCTAGGTAAATGGGGAGAGCAGTACTTC.

This chain connects TRBV27 to TRBJ1-1; D remains unclear. The CDR3 is made up of 11 amino acids. Germline-derived CDR1 and CDR2 are MNHEY and SMNVEV (reference sequence). Trimming removed 7 bases at V and 1 base at J, with 4 bases between. Here the CDR3 DNA reads TGTGCCAGCATGGAGAACACTGAAGCTTTCTTT. Amino acid sequence: CASMENTEAFF.

Concerning this clone itself: Other nucleotide sequences from this sample produce the same CDR3. V gene TRBV9 combines with J gene TRBJ2-1, with D unclear. Germline-derived CDR1 and CDR2 are SGDLS and YYNGEE. Between the trimmed V and J ends, which lost 2 bases and 3 bases, there was a span of 6 bases. The CDR3 has 13 residues. As DNA, the CDR3 is TGTGCCAGCAGCGTTGGCATCTACAATGAGCAGTTCTTC. Residues: CASSVGIYNEQFF.

V is TRBV7-2 and J is TRBJ2-7; D is perhaps TRBD2 (5 bases). Germline values: CDR1 SGHTA, CDR2 FQGNSA. CDR3 length: 14 residues. Trimming shortened V by 3 bases and J by 3 bases, and 12 bases separated the two germline ends. The CDR3 sequence is CASSFRRADYEQYF. CDR3 DNA: TGTGCCAGCAGCTTTCGGCGGGCCGACTACGAGCAGTACTTC.